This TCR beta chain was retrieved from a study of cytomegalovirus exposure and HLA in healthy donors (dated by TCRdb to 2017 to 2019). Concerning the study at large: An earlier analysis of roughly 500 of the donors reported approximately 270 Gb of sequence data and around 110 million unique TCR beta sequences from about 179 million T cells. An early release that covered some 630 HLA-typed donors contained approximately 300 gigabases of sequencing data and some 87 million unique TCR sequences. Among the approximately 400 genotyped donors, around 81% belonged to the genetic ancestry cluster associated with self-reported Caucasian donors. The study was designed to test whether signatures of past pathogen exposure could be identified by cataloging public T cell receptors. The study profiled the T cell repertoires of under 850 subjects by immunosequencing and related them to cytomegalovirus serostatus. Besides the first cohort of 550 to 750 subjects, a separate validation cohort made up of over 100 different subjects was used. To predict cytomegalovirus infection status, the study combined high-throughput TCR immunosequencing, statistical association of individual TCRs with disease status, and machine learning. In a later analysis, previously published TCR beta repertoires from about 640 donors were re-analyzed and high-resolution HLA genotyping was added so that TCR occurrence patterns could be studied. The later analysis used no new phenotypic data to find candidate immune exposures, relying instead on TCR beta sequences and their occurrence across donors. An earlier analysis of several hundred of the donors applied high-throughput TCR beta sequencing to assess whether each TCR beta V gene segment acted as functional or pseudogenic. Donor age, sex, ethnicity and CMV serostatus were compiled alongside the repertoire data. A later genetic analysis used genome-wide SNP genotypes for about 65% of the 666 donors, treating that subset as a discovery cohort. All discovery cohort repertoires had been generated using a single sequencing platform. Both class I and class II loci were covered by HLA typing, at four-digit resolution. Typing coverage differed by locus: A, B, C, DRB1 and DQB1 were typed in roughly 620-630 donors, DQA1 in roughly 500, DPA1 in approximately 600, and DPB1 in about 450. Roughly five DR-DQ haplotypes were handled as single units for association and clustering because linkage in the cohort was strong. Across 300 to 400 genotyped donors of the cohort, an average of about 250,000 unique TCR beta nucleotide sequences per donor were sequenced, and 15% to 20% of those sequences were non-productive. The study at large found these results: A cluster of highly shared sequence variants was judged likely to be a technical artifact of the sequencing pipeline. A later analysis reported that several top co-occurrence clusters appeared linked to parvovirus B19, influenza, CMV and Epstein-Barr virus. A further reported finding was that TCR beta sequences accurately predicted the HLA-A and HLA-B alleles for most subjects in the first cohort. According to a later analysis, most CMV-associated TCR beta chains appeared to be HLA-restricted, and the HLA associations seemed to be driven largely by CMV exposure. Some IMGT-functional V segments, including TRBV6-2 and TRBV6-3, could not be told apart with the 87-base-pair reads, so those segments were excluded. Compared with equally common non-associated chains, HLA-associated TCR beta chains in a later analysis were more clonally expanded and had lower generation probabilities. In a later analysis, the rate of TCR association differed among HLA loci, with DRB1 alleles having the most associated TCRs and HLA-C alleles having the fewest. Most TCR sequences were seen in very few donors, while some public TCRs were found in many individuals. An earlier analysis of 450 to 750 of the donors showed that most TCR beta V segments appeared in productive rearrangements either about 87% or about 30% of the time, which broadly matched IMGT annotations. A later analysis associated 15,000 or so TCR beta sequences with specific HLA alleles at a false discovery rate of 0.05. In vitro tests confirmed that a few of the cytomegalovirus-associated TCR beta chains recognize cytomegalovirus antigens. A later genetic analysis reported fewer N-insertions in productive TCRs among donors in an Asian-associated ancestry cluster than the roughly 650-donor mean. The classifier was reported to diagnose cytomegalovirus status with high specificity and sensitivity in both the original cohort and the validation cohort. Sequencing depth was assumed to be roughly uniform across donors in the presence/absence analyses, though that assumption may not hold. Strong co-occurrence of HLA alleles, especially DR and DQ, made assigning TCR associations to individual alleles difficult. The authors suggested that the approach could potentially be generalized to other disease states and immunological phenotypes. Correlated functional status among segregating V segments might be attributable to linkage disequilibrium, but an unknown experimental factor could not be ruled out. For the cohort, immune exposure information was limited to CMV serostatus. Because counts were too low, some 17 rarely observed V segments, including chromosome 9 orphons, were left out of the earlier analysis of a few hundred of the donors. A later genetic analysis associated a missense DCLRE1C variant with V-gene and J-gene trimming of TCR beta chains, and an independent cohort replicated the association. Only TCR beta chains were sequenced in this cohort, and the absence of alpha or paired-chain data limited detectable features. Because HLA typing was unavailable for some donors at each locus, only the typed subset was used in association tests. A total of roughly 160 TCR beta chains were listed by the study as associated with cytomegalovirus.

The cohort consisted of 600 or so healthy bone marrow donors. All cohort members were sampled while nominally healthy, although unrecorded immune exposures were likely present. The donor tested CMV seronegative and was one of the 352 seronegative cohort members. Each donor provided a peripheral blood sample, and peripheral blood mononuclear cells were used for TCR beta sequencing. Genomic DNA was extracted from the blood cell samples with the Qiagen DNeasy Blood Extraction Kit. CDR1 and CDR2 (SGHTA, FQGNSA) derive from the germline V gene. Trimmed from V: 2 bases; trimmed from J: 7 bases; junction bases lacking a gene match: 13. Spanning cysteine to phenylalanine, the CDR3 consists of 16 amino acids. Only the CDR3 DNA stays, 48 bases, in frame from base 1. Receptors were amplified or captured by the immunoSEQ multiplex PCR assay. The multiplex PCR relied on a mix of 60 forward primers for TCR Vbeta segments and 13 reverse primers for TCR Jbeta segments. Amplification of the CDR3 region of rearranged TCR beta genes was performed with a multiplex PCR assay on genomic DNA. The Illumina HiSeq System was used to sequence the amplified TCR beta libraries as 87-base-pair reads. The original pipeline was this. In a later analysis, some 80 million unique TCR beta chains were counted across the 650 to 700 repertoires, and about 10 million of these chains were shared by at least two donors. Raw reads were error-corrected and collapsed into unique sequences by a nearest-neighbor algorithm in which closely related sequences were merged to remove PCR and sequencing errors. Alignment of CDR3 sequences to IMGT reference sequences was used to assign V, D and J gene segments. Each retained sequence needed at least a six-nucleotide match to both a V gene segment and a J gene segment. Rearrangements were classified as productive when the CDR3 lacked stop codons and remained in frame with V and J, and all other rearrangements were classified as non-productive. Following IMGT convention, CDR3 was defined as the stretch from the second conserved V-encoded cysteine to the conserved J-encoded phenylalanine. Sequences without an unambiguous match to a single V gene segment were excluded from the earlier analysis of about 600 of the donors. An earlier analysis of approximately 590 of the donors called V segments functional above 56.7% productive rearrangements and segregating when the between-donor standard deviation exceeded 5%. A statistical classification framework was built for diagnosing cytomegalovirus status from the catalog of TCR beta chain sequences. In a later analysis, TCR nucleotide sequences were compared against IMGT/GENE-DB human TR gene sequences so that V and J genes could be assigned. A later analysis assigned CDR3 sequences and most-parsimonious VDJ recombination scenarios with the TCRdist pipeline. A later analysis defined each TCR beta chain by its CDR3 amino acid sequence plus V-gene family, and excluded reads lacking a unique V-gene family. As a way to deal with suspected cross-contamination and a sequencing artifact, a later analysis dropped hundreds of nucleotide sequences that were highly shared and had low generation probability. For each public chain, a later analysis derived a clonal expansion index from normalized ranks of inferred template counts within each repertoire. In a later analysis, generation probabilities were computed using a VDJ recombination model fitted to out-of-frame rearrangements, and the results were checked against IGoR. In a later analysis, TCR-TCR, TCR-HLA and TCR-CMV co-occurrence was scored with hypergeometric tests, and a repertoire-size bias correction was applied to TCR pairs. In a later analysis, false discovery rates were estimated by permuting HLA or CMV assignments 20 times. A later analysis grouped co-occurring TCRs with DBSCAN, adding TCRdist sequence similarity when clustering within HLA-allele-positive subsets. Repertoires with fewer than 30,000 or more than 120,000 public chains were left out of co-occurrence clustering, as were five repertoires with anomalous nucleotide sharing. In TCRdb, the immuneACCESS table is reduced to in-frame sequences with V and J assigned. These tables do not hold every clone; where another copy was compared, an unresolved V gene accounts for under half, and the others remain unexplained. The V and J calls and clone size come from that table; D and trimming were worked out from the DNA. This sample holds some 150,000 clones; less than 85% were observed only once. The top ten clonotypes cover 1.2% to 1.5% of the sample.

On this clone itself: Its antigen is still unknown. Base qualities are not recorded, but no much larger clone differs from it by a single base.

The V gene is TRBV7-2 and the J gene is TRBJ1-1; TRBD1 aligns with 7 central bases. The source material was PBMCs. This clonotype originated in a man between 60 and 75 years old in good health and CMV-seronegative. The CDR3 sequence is CASSLFGGGLGVEAFF. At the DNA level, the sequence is TGTGCCAGCAGCTTATTTGGAGGGGGCCTCGGGGTTGAAGCTTTCTTT.